This T cell receptor (beta chain) was sequenced for a study of CXCR3-negative and CXCR3-positive naive CD8 T cells. A remark on this clonotype: Its antigen is still unknown.

Notes on the study in general: The TRBV-TRBJ usage of naive CXCR3-negative and CXCR3-positive cells was similar, but that of memory cells differed. Naive cells positive for CXCR3 carried more hydrophobic TRB CDR3s than CXCR3-negative ones. Much lower diversity was found in memory CD8+ cells, while both naive subsets had comparably high diversity. After cryopreservation, expression of CXCR3 was partially reduced, and most assays were run with fresh PBMCs.

Naive CD8+ T cells displayed a CD45RO-CCR7+CD27+CD95- phenotype. Germline V gene lookup returns CDR1 SGHVS and CDR2 FQNEAQ. The CDR3 has 15 residues. With UMI labels, 5' RACE was used to prepare the TRB cDNA libraries. TCRdb reprocessed the 5' RACE reads and stores each CDR3 protein as one record, lacking DNA. This sample contains 120,000 or so distinct CDR3 sequences. The sequence came from a human donor in good health. Some clones in this sample may be carry-over from other donors' samples. Sequenced input: naive CXCR3+ CD8+ T cells from blood. Subset meaning: CD45RO-CCR7+CD27+CD95- naive CD8+ T cells expressing CXCR3 (TNR3+). This rearrangement joins TRBV7-8 to TRBJ2-5; TCRdb names TRBD2, which stays unverified in the absence of DNA. Here the CDR3 reads CASSLNGGSYETQYF.